The 31 T cell receptor beta chains below all came from one sample that was sequenced in a study of beta chain features in type 1 diabetes. Since all of the isolated RNA was reverse transcribed, expressed TCRB transcripts were what got sequenced. Profiled with immunoSEQ multiplex PCR; TCRdb holds only in-frame clones, not every one. Among roughly 240,000 clones listed, 12% to 15% were seen once. Source material: naive CD4+ T cells from blood. Receptors were obtained from a woman aged 40 to 49 in good health.

This clone was seen more than once but under ten times. This rearrangement joins TRBV7-9 to TRBJ1-1, with D hard to call. This CDR3 comprises 14 residues. Germline V gives CDR1 SEHNR, CDR2 FQNEAQ (reference sequence). V lost 1 base, J lost 2 bases, and 8 bases lay in between. The CDR3 is CASSLGQKNTEAFF. CDR3 in DNA: TGTGCCAGCAGCTTAGGGCAAAAAAACACTGAAGCTTTCTTT.

The CDR3 loop reads CASRTRENEKLFF. CDR3 DNA sequence: TGTGCCAGCAGAACCCGGGAAAATGAAAAACTGTTTTTT. The chain joins TRBV6-5 to TRBJ1-4; no clear D. Germline assignment: CDR1 MNHEY and CDR2 SVGAGI. The CDR3 has 13 residues. Deletions cut 6 bases from V and 5 bases from J, with 10 bases between.

This clone appeared many times. CDR3 coding DNA: TGTGCCACCAGCTATTCGCAGGGGTTTGGGGCCAACGTCCTGACTTTC. Its protein product is CATSYSQGFGANVLTF. The chain couples TRBV15 to TRBJ2-6; D possibly corresponds to TRBD1 (6 bases). The CDR3 length is 16 residues. The V and J ends lost 5 bases and 3 bases respectively, with 14 bases between them. CDR1 LNHNV and CDR2 YYDKDF come from the germline V gene (reference sequence).

The genes are TRBV7-2 and TRBJ2-5; 9 nucleotides align to TRBD2. This CDR3 contains 15 residues. Germline V CDR1 and CDR2: SGHTA, FQGNSA. After removal of 1 base from V and 4 bases from J, the junction contained 4 bases not matched to a gene. The CDR3 coding sequence is TGTGCCAGCAGCTTAGGGGGTAGCGGGGGAGAGACCCAGTACTTC. Translated, it gives CASSLGGSGGETQYF.

The V gene is TRBV5-4, the J gene TRBJ2-7; 13 bases line up with TRBD2. The germline V gene encodes CDR1 SGHNT and CDR2 YYREEE (reference sequence). The CDR3 consists of 15 residues. V lost 0 bases, J lost 7 bases, and 4 bases stayed unmatched. CDR3 residues: CASSLGGLAGWEQYF. The DNA of the CDR3 is TGTGCCAGCAGCTTGGGGGGACTAGCGGGGTGGGAGCAGTACTTC.

This clone has more than one count but fewer than ten. The chain joins TRBV6-6 to TRBJ2-7; the match to TRBD1 covers 8 bases. The CDR3 has 16 residues. Germline CDR1 reads MNHNY; CDR2 reads SVGAGI (reference sequence). With 5 bases clipped from V and 6 bases from J, the junction kept 15 bases outside the gene matches. The DNA of the CDR3 is TGTGCCAGCAGTGTACTTTCCGGGACAGGTCCCTCCGAGCAGTACTTC. Its translation: CASSVLSGTGPSEQYF.

This clone was seen repeatedly, ten times or more. The CDR3 DNA reads TGCAGCGTTGGGGGGGAACCTGAAGCTTTCTTT. Translation: CSVGGEPEAFF. The rearrangement links TRBV29-1 to TRBJ1-1; weak D call: TRBD1 (5 bases). This CDR3 comprises 11 residues. The ends were cut back, 4 bases at V and 6 bases at J, with 9 bases in the middle. Germline V gene lookup returns CDR1 SQVTM and CDR2 ANQGSEA.

This clone was seen more than once but under ten times. CDR3 region: CASSLQNSYEQYF. The CDR3 nucleotides read TGTGCCAGCAGCTTACAGAATTCCTACGAGCAGTACTTC. This sequence joins TRBV11-2 and TRBJ2-7; no clear D. CDR1 is SGHAT, CDR2 FQNNGV, per germline. Between the trimmed V and J ends, which lost 2 bases and 1 base, there was a span of 6 bases. The CDR3 spans 13 residues. Drawing the rest from reference TRBV11-2 and TRBJ2-7, the complete variable domain is EAGVAQSPRYKIIEKRQSVAFWCNPISGHATLYWYQQILGQGPKLLIQFQNNGVVDDSQLPKDRFSAERLKGVDSTLKIQPAKLEDSAVYLCASSLQNSYEQYFGPGTRLTVT.

V gene TRBV4-2 combines with J gene TRBJ2-2, with 9 nucleotides matching TRBD2. Germline values: CDR1 LGHNA, CDR2 YNFKEQ. The CDR3 has 16 residues. The V gene end was trimmed by 0 bases and the J gene end by 6 bases; junction bases not matched to a gene: 5. CDR3 in DNA: TGTGCCAGCAGCCAAGAGCCTAGCGGGGCGGCCGGGGAGCTGTTTTTT. Its translation: CASSQEPSGAAGELFF.

This clone was picked up many times. The chain carries TRBV7-2 and TRBJ2-3, with D possibly being TRBD1 (6 bases). Trimming shortened V by 7 bases and J by 6 bases, and 17 bases separated the two germline ends. Per germline, CDR1 SGHTA and CDR2 FQGNSA. The CDR3 is made up of 14 amino acids. CDR3 sequence reads: CASIDRRSADTQYF. In DNA, the CDR3 is TGTGCCAGCATCGACAGGCGTTCTGCGGATACGCAGTATTTT.

J is TRBJ2-7 and V is TRBV29-1; tentatively, D is TRBD1 (5 bases). Looked up from germline, CDR1 is SQVTM and CDR2 is ANQGSEA. V was shortened by 4 bases and J by 5 bases, with 15 bases between the two germline ends. The length of the CDR3 is 13 residues. The CDR3: CSVGYRIPHEQYF. In nucleotides, the CDR3 is TGCAGCGTTGGTTACAGGATTCCCCACGAGCAGTACTTC.

The J gene is TRBJ2-1, the V gene TRBV14, with TRBD2 matching over 7 bases. The CDR3 has 14 residues. The germline V gene encodes CDR1 SGHDN and CDR2 FVKESK. V shed 4 bases and J 9 bases; nucleotides not matched to a gene: 9. CDR3 nucleotides: TGTGCCAGCAGCCGGGGGGGGAGAGGGCTTGAGCAGTTCTTC. Translating gives CASSRGGRGLEQFF. The entire variable domain, with the rest obtained from reference TRBV14 and TRBJ2-1, is as follows: EAGVTQFPSHSVIEKGQTVTLRCDPISGHDNLYWYRRVMGKEIKFLLHFVKESKQDESGMPNNRFLAERTGGTYSTLKVQPAELEDSGVYFCASSRGGRGLEQFFGPGTRLTVL.

The chain links TRBV4-1 to TRBJ2-5; 12 bases line up with TRBD2. V shed 4 bases, J shed 4 bases, and the junction held 4 bases outside the gene matches. CDR1 and CDR2 from the germline V gene are MGHRA and YSYEKL. The CDR3 runs 15 residues. DNA for the CDR3: TGCGCCAGCAGCCCCTGGGGACTAGCGGGAGAGACCCAGTACTTC. Its protein product is CASSPWGLAGETQYF.

This clone was detected only a few times. The chain uses TRBV6-5 and TRBJ1-2, with TRBD1 matching over 7 bases. CDR1 and CDR2 (germline): MNHEY, SVGAGI. V lost 6 bases and J lost 8; bases outside the gene matches: 15. This CDR3 is 15 amino acids long. The CDR3 coding sequence is TGTGCCAGCAGGGGACCCCTGACAGGGAGAGGCGGCTACACCTTC. This sequence encodes CASRGPLTGRGGYTF.

The sample holds a few counts of this clone. This chain joins TRBV19 and TRBJ1-5; 8 bases agree with TRBD1. This CDR3 has 14 residues. The germline V gene encodes CDR1 LNHDA and CDR2 SQIVND (reference sequence). The J segment lost 7 bases and the V segment lost 7 bases, leaving 9 bases of the junction unmatched. The CDR3 region is CASTAQGVGQPQHF. CDR3 DNA sequence: TGTGCCAGTACCGCACAGGGGGTTGGGCAGCCCCAGCATTTT.

The table lists this clone with a few counts. V gene TRBV5-4 combines with J gene TRBJ1-1; possible D gene TRBD1, 5 bases. CDR3 length: 15 amino acids. Germline V gene sequence: CDR1 SGHNT, CDR2 YYREEE (reference sequence). The V gene lost 4 bases and the J gene lost 0 bases, with 13 bases spanning the gap. The DNA of the CDR3 is TGTGCCAGCAGCCCCGTGCAGGGTATGAACACTGAAGCTTTCTTT. Translating it yields CASSPVQGMNTEAFF.

The rearrangement joins TRBV2 to TRBJ2-5; TRBD2 might be the D (5 bases). Trimming left V 10 bases short and J 1 base short, with 7 bases between. The CDR3 is 11 residues long. The germline V gene has CDR1 SNHLY and CDR2 FYNNEI. CDR3: CATRGQETQYF. The CDR3 nucleotides are TGTGCCACACGGGGCCAAGAGACCCAGTACTTC.

The chain couples TRBV28 to TRBJ2-1; TRBD1 matches at 10 bases. Losses at the gene ends were 6 bases for V and 10 bases for J; bases not matched to a gene: 15. CDR1 and CDR2 (germline): MDHEN, SYDVKM. The CDR3 is 16 amino acids. The chain's CDR3 is CASRRVGDRGPIEQFF. Here the CDR3 DNA reads TGTGCCAGCAGAAGGGTGGGGGACAGGGGACCCATAGAGCAGTTCTTC. Combining the CDR3 with reference TRBV28 and TRBJ2-1 gives the whole variable domain DVKVTQSSRYLVKRTGEKVFLECVQDMDHENMFWYRQDPGLGLRLIYFSYDVKMKEKGDIPEGYSVSREKKERFSLILESASTNQTSMYLCASRRVGDRGPIEQFFGPGTRLTVL.

The gene calls are TRBV5-1 and TRBJ1-1; D remains unclear. CDR1 is SGHRS, CDR2 YFSETQ, per germline. This CDR3 spans 14 amino acids. The V end was cut by 4 bases, the J end by 0 bases, with 10 bases between. CDR3 DNA: TGCGCCAGCAGCGAGGTTCCCATGAACACTGAAGCTTTCTTT. Its protein product is CASSEVPMNTEAFF.

This clone turned up a few times. The V gene is TRBV19, the J gene TRBJ2-1, with TRBD2 matching over 7 bases. The CDR3 runs to 15 residues. The ends lost 8 bases at V and 6 bases at J; junction bases unmatched: 13. Germline CDR1 is LNHDA and CDR2 is SQIVND (reference sequence). This chain's CDR3 is CASWETGTTRNEQFF. The CDR3 nucleotides read TGTGCCAGTTGGGAAACCGGGACTACCCGCAATGAGCAGTTCTTC. The full variable domain, in which reference TRBV19 and TRBJ2-1 provide the parts outside the CDR3, is DGGITQSPKYLFRKEGQNVTLSCEQNLNHDAMYWYRQDPGQGLRLIYYSQIVNDFQKGDIAEGYSVSREKKESFPLTVTSAQKNPTAFYLCASWETGTTRNEQFFGPGTRLTVL.

The chain employs TRBV5-1 and TRBJ2-7; 7 nucleotides match TRBD2. The CDR3 contains 15 residues. Germline V gives CDR1 SGHRS, CDR2 YFSETQ. With V trimmed by 0 bases and J by 3 bases, 6 bases remained unmatched. The CDR3 DNA reads TGCGCCAGCAGCTTGGAAACGGGGGGACTCTACGAGCAGTACTTC. Amino acid sequence: CASSLETGGLYEQYF.

This clone was recorded a few times. The rearrangement joins TRBV9 to TRBJ1-3; a possible D gene is TRBD1 (6 bases). The V and J ends lost 0 bases and 5 bases respectively, with 9 bases between them. This CDR3 is 14 amino acids long. In germline, CDR1 is SGDLS, CDR2 YYNGEE. In DNA form, the CDR3 reads TGTGCCAGCAGCGTAGGCCAGGGGAGAAACACCATATATTTT. Amino acid sequence: CASSVGQGRNTIYF.

V is TRBV7-2 and J is TRBJ2-5; TRBD2 matches 12 bases. From germline, CDR1 is SGHTA and CDR2 FQGNSA. This CDR3 spans 17 amino acids. V trimming: 5 bases; J trimming: 5 bases; junction bases outside the gene matches: 12. CDR3 nucleotides: TGTGCCAGCAGCCCCGGGGCTAGCGGGGGGGCCCGGGAGACCCAGTACTTC. Translated: CASSPGASGGARETQYF.

The chain employs TRBV5-1 and TRBJ2-6, with TRBD1 identical over 8 bases. Germline loops: CDR1 SGHRS, CDR2 YFSETQ. The CDR3 is made up of 17 amino acids. The trim removed 3 bases at V and 0 bases at J, leaving 5 bases unmatched. As DNA, the CDR3 is TGCGCCAGCAGCTGGGGACAGGAGCTCTCTGGGGCCAACGTCCTGACTTTC. This gives the protein CASSWGQELSGANVLTF.

The rearrangement joins TRBV5-5 to TRBJ2-5; D is possibly TRBD1 (6 bases). Germline-derived CDR1 and CDR2 are SGHKS and YYEKEE (reference sequence). The CDR3 has 15 residues. With 4 bases removed from V and 0 bases from J, the gap between germline ends came to 13 bases. The CDR3 DNA sequence: TGTGCCAGCAGCCAAACGGGACAAAACCAAGAGACCCAGTACTTC. Protein: CASSQTGQNQETQYF. The entire variable domain, with the rest obtained from reference TRBV5-5 and TRBJ2-5, is as follows: DAGVTQSPTHLIKTRGQQVTLRCSPISGHKSVSWYQQVLGQGPQFIFQYYEKEERGRGNFPDRFSARQFPNYSSELNVNALLLGDSALYLCASSQTGQNQETQYFGPGTRLLVL.

The V call is TRBV15, the J call TRBJ1-5, with D perhaps matching TRBD1 (6 bases). CDR1 and CDR2 (germline): LNHNV, YYDKDF (reference sequence). CDR3 length: 17 amino acids. With 1 base removed from V and 4 bases from J, the gap between germline ends came to 17 bases. The CDR3 sequence: CATSRGRTETGNQPQHF. CDR3 sequence (DNA): TGTGCCACCAGCAGAGGCAGGACAGAGACAGGAAATCAGCCCCAGCATTTT. The variable domain in full, completed from reference TRBV15 and TRBJ1-5, reads DAMVIQNPRYQVTQFGKPVTLSCSQTLNHNVMYWYQQKSSQAPKLLFHYYDKDFNNEADTPDNFQSRRPNTSFCFLDIRSPGLGDTAMYLCATSRGRTETGNQPQHFGDGTRLSIL.

The table lists this clone with a count of one. The V and J genes are TRBV7-6 and TRBJ2-3, with 11 bases aligning to TRBD2. V shed 5 bases and J 2 bases; nucleotides not matched to a gene: 9. CDR3 length equals 17 residues. CDR1 and CDR2 (germline): SGHVS, FNYEAQ. As DNA, the CDR3 is TGTGCCAGCAGCCTGCGATCTAGCGGGGGGACCACAGATACGCAGTATTTT. It yields the protein CASSLRSSGGTTDTQYF.

J is TRBJ1-5 and V is TRBV7-9; TRBD1 matches 10 bases. The CDR3 is 15 amino acids. CDR1 and CDR2 from the germline V gene are SEHNR and FQNEAQ (reference sequence). After removal of 5 bases from V and 4 bases from J, the junction contained 5 bases not matched to a gene. The CDR3 sequence is CASSGRTGGNQPQHF. CDR3 DNA sequence: TGTGCCAGCAGCGGGAGGACAGGGGGGAATCAGCCCCAGCATTTT.

This rearrangement joins TRBV5-6 to TRBJ1-5; tentatively, D is TRBD1 (6 bases). Germline V gives CDR1 SGHDT, CDR2 YYEEEE. The CDR3 is made up of 16 amino acids. Trimming cost V 2 bases and J 5 bases, with 17 bases left between them. The CDR3 region has the DNA TGTGCCAGCAGCTTAGGGGGGGCCTCCATGGATCAGCCCCAGCATTTT. Protein sequence: CASSLGGASMDQPQHF.

This clone was detected a few times. V usage is TRBV10-3 and J usage is TRBJ2-7; tentatively, D is TRBD2 (6 bases). The germline V gene encodes CDR1 ENHRY and CDR2 SYGVKD. The V gene lost 2 bases and the J gene lost 6 bases, with 8 bases spanning the gap. This CDR3 contains 12 residues. CDR3 sequence (DNA): TGTGCCATCAGTGAGGGGGGGAGCGAGCAGTACTTC. It specifies CAISEGGSEQYF.

This chain uses TRBV5-4 with TRBJ2-4, with a tentative D call TRBD1 (5 bases). The CDR3 runs 16 residues. Trimming shortened V by 4 bases and J by 1 base, and 15 bases separated the two germline ends. Germline lookup yields CDR1 SGHNT and CDR2 YYREEE (reference sequence). The CDR3 here is CASSPLQGTAKNIQYF. For the CDR3, the DNA is TGTGCCAGCAGCCCTCTTCAGGGTACGGCCAAAAACATTCAGTACTTC.